This T cell receptor (beta chain) was sequenced in a study of blood T cell repertoires in COVID-19. Study details: In each case, the material was cDNA or gDNA derived from T cells, B-cell-depleted T cells, or PBMCs.

In the original analysis: Cell counts per sample came from amplifying reference gene primers. Assay: immunoSEQ multiplex PCR; the TCRdb copy retains only in-frame clones and omits some. The V and J calls and the clone size are those of that table, but D and trimming were determined from the DNA. The sample lists roughly 55,000 clones, 75% to 95% occurring once. Between the trimmed V and J ends, which lost 5 bases and 3 bases, there was a span of 11 bases. The CDR3 consists of 13 residues. CDR1 is ENHRY and CDR2 is SYGVKD in the germline V gene. The TCR originated in a human donor with active COVID-19. The donor label of this sample is uncertain. The specimen was peripheral blood. V usage is TRBV10-3 and J usage is TRBJ2-7; no clear D. As DNA, the CDR3 is TGTGCCATCAGTCCGATCGGCGGCTACGAGCAGTACTTC. This sequence encodes CAISPIGGYEQYF.